The 26 T cell receptor beta chains below all came from one sample that was sequenced in a study of molecular identifiers for immune sequencing clone quantification. One entry per CDR3 protein results from TCRdb running MiXCR on the PCR reads. The table lists around 480,000 distinct CDR3 sequences, roughly a fifth of them singletons. Sequencing used naive CD8+ T cells from blood, with Jurkat cell RNA spiked in. Subset denoted: FACS-sorted CD8+CD4-CCR7+CD45RA+ naive T cells. These TCRs come from a human donor in good health. Some libraries in this study had Jurkat cell RNA spiked in.

This clonotype showed up just once. A read error may explain this, as a much larger clone is one base away. V usage is TRBV13 and J usage is TRBJ2-3, with a possible D match to TRBD2 (5 bases). Germline V gives CDR1 PRHDT, CDR2 FYEKMQ (reference sequence). CDR3 length equals 16 residues. CDR3 loop: CTSSLGLAASTDTQYF. The CDR3 nucleotides read TGTACCAGCAGCTTAGGTCTAGCAGCTAGCACAGATACGCAGTATTTT. Combining the CDR3 with reference TRBV13 and TRBJ2-3 gives the whole variable domain AAGVIQSPRHLIKEKRETATLKCYPIPRHDTVYWYQQGPGQDPQFLISFYEKMQSDKGSIPDRFSAQQFSDYHSELNMSSLELGDSALYFCTSSLGLAASTDTQYFGPGTRLTVL.

This rearrangement joins TRBV5-6 to TRBJ2-3; TRBD2 aligns across 7 bases. CDR1 and CDR2 from the germline V gene are SGHDT and YYEEEE. Germline trimming cut 4 bases from V and 4 bases from J; bases unmatched to any gene: 6. CDR3 length: 14 residues. The CDR3 here is CASSPFAGADTQYF. In DNA form, the CDR3 reads TGTGCCAGCAGCCCCTTTGCGGGGGCAGATACGCAGTATTTT.

This clonotype showed up many times. This chain links TRBV28 with TRBJ2-2, with TRBD1 as a possible D gene (6 bases). CDR3 size: 14 residues. Looked up from germline, CDR1 is MDHEN and CDR2 is SYDVKM. V lost 5 bases and J 6 bases, leaving 13 bases between the germline ends. This CDR3 reads CASSNTGNSGELFF. DNA for the CDR3: TGTGCCAGCAGTAATACAGGGAATTCCGGGGAGCTGTTTTTT.

As to this clonotype: This likely comes from a read error, as the CDR3 has no conserved phenylalanine or tryptophan at its end. The V and J genes are TRBV5-6 and TRBJ2-2; a weak D match, TRBD2 (6 bases). The V gene lost 0 bases and the J gene lost 7 bases, with 13 bases spanning the gap. The CDR3 totals 15 residues. The germline gives CDR1 SGHDT, CDR2 YYEEEE. The CDR3 bases are TGTGCCAGCAGCTTGGAGTCTAGCGCGAGCGGGGAGCTGTTTTCT. Its protein product is CASSLESSASGELFS.

The chain couples TRBV19 to TRBJ1-1; D is unclear. The germline gives CDR1 LNHDA, CDR2 SQIVND (reference sequence). Between the trimmed V and J ends, which lost 3 bases and 4 bases, there was a span of 18 bases. The CDR3 consists of 16 residues. The CDR3 DNA reads TGTGCCAGTAGTATTAATTCGGTGGGATTCGGCACTGAAGCTTTCTTT. This encodes CASSINSVGFGTEAFF.

This clonotype was picked up many times. CDR3: CASANLGYEQYF. CDR3 nucleotides: TGTGCCAGCGCCAACCTTGGGTACGAGCAGTACTTC. The gene calls are TRBV7-2 and TRBJ2-7; D remains ambiguous. The V gene's germline CDR1 is SGHTA and CDR2 FQGNSA. V dropped 8 bases and J dropped 4 bases, with 12 bases sitting between them. This CDR3 is built from 12 residues.

This clonotype showed up many times. The rearrangement uses TRBV7-9 and TRBJ2-4; D perhaps matches TRBD1 (6 bases). V lost 5 bases and J 6 bases, leaving 17 bases between the germline ends. The germline gives CDR1 SEHNR, CDR2 FQNEAQ (reference sequence). The CDR3 has 15 amino acids. The CDR3 bases are TGTGCCAGCAGCACGAGGACAGCTTGGGGAAACATTCAGTACTTC. Translating gives CASSTRTAWGNIQYF.

This sequence joins TRBV12-2 and TRBJ1-5. TRBV12-2 is a pseudogene segment. The CDR3 extends over 14 amino acids. CDR3 sequence reads: CASRNSFKNQPQHF. Written as DNA, the CDR3 is TGTGCAAGTCGCAATAGTTTCAAAAATCAGCCCCAGCATTTT.

This clonotype was seen more than once but under ten times. The genes are TRBV9 and TRBJ2-7, with TRBD2 identical over 8 bases. Trimming cost V 4 bases and J 4 bases; bases outside gene matches: 7. The V gene's germline CDR1 is SGDLS and CDR2 YYNGEE. This CDR3 spans 14 amino acids. For the CDR3, the DNA is TGTGCCAGCAGCCCCGGGGGGGGAGGATACGAGCAGTACTTC. Its protein product is CASSPGGGGYEQYF.

This clonotype was seen at least ten times. The rearrangement joins TRBV12-3 or TRBV12-4 to TRBJ2-7; a weak D match, TRBD1 (6 bases). The CDR3 has 13 residues. The V gene lost 6 bases and the J gene lost 10 bases, with 19 bases spanning the gap. CDR3 in DNA: TGTGCCAGCAGGGACAGTCTTGCCCGTTCCCAGTACTTC. Encoded protein: CASRDSLARSQYF.

This clonotype appeared once. This may stem from a read error, because a much larger clone lies one nucleotide away. The chain carries TRBV11-2 and TRBJ2-1; 11 positions agree with TRBD2. Germline V gene sequence: CDR1 SGHAT, CDR2 FQNNGV. The CDR3 totals 15 residues. The CDR3 DNA sequence: TGTGCCAGCAGCTTAGGACTAGCGGGACGGAATGGGCAGTTCTTC. This translates into CASSLGLAGRNGQFF.

This clonotype was seen at least ten times. V gene TRBV9 combines with J gene TRBJ2-3; D might be TRBD1 or TRBD2, each matching 5 bases. V was cut by 6 bases and J by 2 bases, with 16 bases left in between. The CDR3 is 15 residues long. The germline V gene encodes CDR1 SGDLS and CDR2 YYNGEE. DNA of the CDR3: TGTGCCAGCACCCCCGAGGGGAGATACACAGATACGCAGTATTTT. It yields the protein CASTPEGRYTDTQYF. The variable domain in full, with the rest retrieved from reference TRBV9 and TRBJ2-3, is DSGVTQTPKHLITATGQRVTLRCSPRSGDLSVYWYQQSLDQGLQFLIQYYNGEERAKGNILERFSAQQFPDLHSELNLSSLELGDSALYFCASTPEGRYTDTQYFGPGTRLTVL.

Many counts were recorded for this clonotype. J is TRBJ2-1 and V is TRBV12-3 or TRBV12-4, with 9 bases lining up with TRBD2. CDR3 size: 13 residues. Losses at the gene ends were 6 bases for V and 10 bases for J; bases not matched to a gene: 7. CDR3 in amino acids: CASSLSGGLEQFF. In DNA, the CDR3 is TGTGCCAGCAGCCTGAGCGGGGGGTTGGAGCAGTTCTTC.

The sample holds many counts of this clonotype. The chain carries TRBV30 and TRBJ2-7; D gene uncertain. This CDR3 region has 13 residues. Germline V gives CDR1 GTSNPN, CDR2 SVGIG (reference sequence). Trimming took off 1 base at V and 4 bases at J, with 11 bases between the two ends. CDR3 in DNA: TGTGCCTGGAGTGAGGGTACCGCTTACGAGCAGTACTTC. It is translated as CAWSEGTAYEQYF.

This clonotype turned up a few times. The chain recombines TRBV12-3 or TRBV12-4 with TRBJ2-2, with TRBD1 identical over 10 bases. V trimming: 6 bases; J trimming: 0 bases; junction bases outside the gene matches: 28. The CDR3 totals 24 residues. CDR3: CASSPDFPSLWRDRGLANTGELFF. As DNA, the CDR3 is TGTGCCAGCAGCCCCGATTTCCCAAGCCTCTGGAGGGACAGGGGTTTGGCGAACACCGGGGAGCTGTTTTTT.

As regards this clonotype: A read error may explain this, as a much larger clone is one base away. The rearrangement joins TRBV5-6 to TRBJ2-3, with TRBD1 as a possible D gene (5 bases). This CDR3 spans 15 amino acids. Germline CDR1 SGHDT, CDR2 YYEEEE. DNA of the CDR3: TGTGTCAGCAGCTTGGGGCCAGAGAACACAGATACGCAGTATTTT. This gives the protein CVSSLGPENTDTQYF. The whole variable domain, remainder taken from reference TRBV5-6 and TRBJ2-3, is DAGVTQSPTHLIKTRGQQVTLRCSPKSGHDTVSWYQQALGQGPQFIFQYYEEEERQRGNFPDRFSGHQFPNYSSELNVNALLLGDSALYLCVSSLGPENTDTQYFGPGTRLTVL.

This chain links TRBV27 with TRBJ1-5, with 10 bases that match TRBD1. Germline V CDR1 and CDR2: MNHEY, SMNVEV (reference sequence). This CDR3 spans 16 amino acids. Trimming took 8 bases from V and 0 from J; bases not matched to a gene: 7. CDR3 sequence (DNA): TGTGCCAGCCGCGGGACAGGGGCTTATAGCAATCAGCCCCAGCATTTT. This codes for CASRGTGAYSNQPQHF.

This rearrangement joins TRBV24-1 to TRBJ2-3; the D is unclear. Trimming pared 4 bases from V and 6 bases from J, leaving 10 bases between. Germline assignment: CDR1 KGHDR and CDR2 SFDVKD. The CDR3 consists of 13 residues. CDR3 residues: CATSEPDMDTQYF. The CDR3 DNA sequence: TGTGCCACCAGTGAGCCTGACATGGATACGCAGTATTTT.

In its sample, this clonotype was seen a few times. The rearrangement links TRBV2 to TRBJ2-7, with TRBD2 identical over 10 bases. The CDR3 is 16 amino acids. V shed 3 bases, J shed 2 bases, and the junction held 7 bases outside the gene matches. Germline-derived CDR1 and CDR2 are SNHLY and FYNNEI. The CDR3 reads CASSETRGLATYEQYF. CDR3 nucleotides: TGTGCCAGCAGTGAGACCCGGGGACTAGCGACCTACGAGCAGTACTTC.

This clonotype has just a few counts. The CDR3 sequence: CASSLEAQIGWGVNTEAFF. CDR3 nucleotide sequence: TGTGCCAGCAGCTTAGAGGCACAGATTGGATGGGGCGTGAACACTGAAGCTTTCTTT. V is TRBV11-2 and J is TRBJ1-1; D is possibly TRBD1 (5 bases). Germline CDR1 is SGHAT and CDR2 is FQNNGV. This CDR3 has 19 amino acids. V dropped 0 bases and J dropped 0 bases, with 20 bases sitting between them.

This clonotype has only a few counts. The V and J genes are TRBV4-1 and TRBJ1-1; a weak D match, TRBD1 (5 bases). Germline V CDR1 and CDR2: MGHRA, YSYEKL. With 3 bases removed from V and 0 bases from J, the gap between germline ends came to 20 bases. This CDR3 contains 18 residues. The CDR3 nucleotides are TGCGCCAGCAGCCAGGGAGACAGTCAAACCCTTATGAACACTGAAGCTTTCTTT. This encodes CASSQGDSQTLMNTEAFF.

The chain carries TRBV5-4 and TRBJ1-3, with D possibly being TRBD1 (5 bases). The CDR3 is 15 residues long. V lost 1 base, J lost 2 bases, and 10 bases lay in between. Germline-derived CDR1 and CDR2 are SGHNT and YYREEE (reference sequence). Written as DNA, the CDR3 is TGTGCCAGCAGCTTGCAGGGTAGTCCTGGAAACACCATATATTTT. Translating gives CASSLQGSPGNTIYF.

The rearrangement uses TRBV19 and TRBJ2-7, with TRBD1 matching 10 bases. V lost 4 bases, J lost 0 bases, and 9 bases stayed unmatched. The CDR3 contains 17 residues. CDR1 LNHDA and CDR2 SQIVND come from the germline V gene (reference sequence). The CDR3 sequence is CASSTLQGQGDSYEQYF. The CDR3 region has the DNA TGTGCCAGTAGTACTCTACAAGGACAGGGGGACTCCTACGAGCAGTACTTC.

Of note for this clonotype: Given the absence of the conserved phenylalanine or tryptophan at the CDR3 end, a read error is likely. This chain connects TRBV5-1 to TRBJ2-5, with TRBD2 as a possible D gene (5 bases). The germline gives CDR1 SGHRS, CDR2 YFSETQ. The germline V and J ends were trimmed by 4 bases and 3 bases, with 10 bases remaining between them. This CDR3 is 13 amino acids long. CDR3: CASSVGLEETQYS. Written as DNA, the CDR3 is TGCGCCAGCAGCGTCGGACTGGAAGAGACCCAGTACTCC.

This clonotype appeared a few times. V usage is TRBV12-3 or TRBV12-4 and J usage is TRBJ2-6, with D possibly matching TRBD1 (5 bases). V was cut by 4 bases and J by 0 bases, with 16 bases left in between. The CDR3 totals 18 residues. The CDR3 is CASSSHTGYLSGANVLTF. As DNA, the CDR3 is TGTGCCAGCAGTTCACACACAGGATACCTCTCTGGGGCCAACGTCCTGACTTTC.

The gene calls are TRBV6-1 and TRBJ1-2, with D tentatively TRBD1 (5 bases). The germline V gene encodes CDR1 MNHNS and CDR2 SASEGT. V lost 5 bases to trimming and J lost 0 bases, with 16 bases between them. The CDR3 has 16 amino acids. CDR3 in DNA: TGTGCCAGCAGTTTAGCCGGGGCACAAACTAACTATGGCTACACCTTC. Translating gives CASSLAGAQTNYGYTF.